Listed below are T cell receptor beta chains from one sample, sequenced in a study of blood T cells in healthy people across ages. TCRdb ran MiXCR on the 5' RACE reads and lists one entry per CDR3 protein. The table has 650,000 to 1,000,000 distinct CDR3 sequences, around 36% seen once. The sequenced sample was blood. These receptors were collected from a man aged 18-30 years in good health. The CDR3 runs from the conserved cysteine through the conserved F or W.

v_gene	j_gene	CDR3aa
TRBV14	TRBJ2-2	CASSRFGGRNTGELFF
TRBV7-9	TRBJ2-7	CASSSVSLRGGYEQYF
TRBV7-3	TRBJ2-3	CASSSTGGRADTQYF
TRBV6-5	TRBJ2-5	CASSYSTQETQYF
TRBV12-3/TRBV12-4	TRBJ2-5	CASSLMGTGQEQYF
TRBV7-2	-	CASSLALAGAAETQYF
TRBV27	TRBJ1-6	CASSPSFANPPLHF
TRBV28	TRBJ1-1	CASSLIGTLEAFF
TRBV23-1	TRBJ2-1	CASRLAGASSYNEQFF
TRBV7-9	TRBJ2-7	CASSFDIKYEQYF
TRBV4-2	TRBJ1-5	CASSQVASGNQPQHF